This T cell receptor beta chain derives from a study of radiotherapy plus CTLA-4 blockade in lung cancer. Overall study: Disease control was seen in approximately 31% of patients, objective responses in approximately 19%.

Here immunoSEQ multiplex PCR was the method, and the copy in TCRdb shows in-frame clones only, minus some. The repertoire holds approximately 97,000 clones, 83% seen once, with 0.65% to 1% in the top ten. The CDR3 consists of 14 residues. The germline CDR1 and CDR2 sequences are KGHSH and LQKENI. V was pared by 3 bases and J by 1 base, with 10 bases between. Broader study findings: Clones of tumor-derived TCRs expanded in blood after radiotherapy plus ipilimumab.

With regard to this clone: Its antigen is currently unknown.

The chain carries TRBV18 and TRBJ2-7; D is undetermined. The sample was peripheral blood, taken from a patient treated with radiotherapy plus ipilimumab. This TCR was recovered from a human donor with non-small cell lung cancer who had stable disease on radiotherapy plus ipilimumab. As DNA, the CDR3 is TGTGCCAGCTCACCCGGACGGATTTCCTACGAGCAGTACTTC. Translating it yields CASSPGRISYEQYF.